This T cell receptor beta chain was sequenced during a study of blood T cell repertoires in COVID-19. Study as a whole: The samples span acute and convalescent COVID-19 from the United States, Italy and Spain. Nucleic acid was either cDNA or gDNA, and it came from T cells, B-cell-depleted T cells, or PBMCs.

How the authors handled the data: Reference gene primers were amplified, and this amplification served to estimate nucleated cell counts. TCRdb's table, derived via immunoSEQ multiplex PCR, lists solely in-frame clones and lacks some. V and J calls and clone size follow that table, whereas D and trimming were derived from the DNA. The profile shows approximately 190,000 clones, around four fifths of them singletons. V trimming: 11 bases; J trimming: 10 bases; junction bases outside the gene matches: 16. Germline loops: CDR1 LNHDA, CDR2 SQIVND (reference sequence). The length of the CDR3 is 15 residues.

This chain links TRBV19 with TRBJ1-6, with 8 bases that match TRBD1. The sequenced material came from peripheral blood. The TCR was taken from a human donor in a cohort sampled during active COVID-19. The DNA for the CDR3 is TGTGCCTCAACGGTCGACAGGGGATCAGGATCACCCCTCCACTTT. Its protein is CASTVDRGSGSPLHF.